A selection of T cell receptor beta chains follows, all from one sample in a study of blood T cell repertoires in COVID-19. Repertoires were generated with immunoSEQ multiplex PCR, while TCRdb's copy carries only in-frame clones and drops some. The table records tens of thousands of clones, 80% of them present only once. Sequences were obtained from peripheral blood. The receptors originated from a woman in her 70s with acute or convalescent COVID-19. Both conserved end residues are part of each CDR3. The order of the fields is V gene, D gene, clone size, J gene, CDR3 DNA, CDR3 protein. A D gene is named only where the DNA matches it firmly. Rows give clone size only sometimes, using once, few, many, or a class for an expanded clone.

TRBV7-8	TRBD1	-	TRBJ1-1	TGTGCCAGCAGCCTTGTCGACCGGGACAGGGAAACTTTCTTT	CASSLVDRDRETFF
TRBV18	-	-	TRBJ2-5	TGTGCCAGCTCACCACTAAATCAAGAGACCCAGTACTTC	CASSPLNQETQYF
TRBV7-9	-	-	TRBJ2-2	TGTGCCAGCAGCCTAGTACCAAGAGGGACACACCCGACCGGGGAGCTGTTTTTT	CASSLVPRGTHPTGELFF
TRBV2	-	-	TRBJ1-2	TGTGCCAGCAGTGAAACGTGGACAGACCACTTAGGCTACACCTTC	CASSETWTDHLGYTF
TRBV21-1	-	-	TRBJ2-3	TGTGCCAGCAGCAATAATAAGACCTCGAGGGATAGGGGCACAGATACGCAGTATTTT	CASSNNKTSRDRGTDTQYF
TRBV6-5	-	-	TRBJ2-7	TGTGCCAGCACACTGGAACAGGGTGGATCCTACGAGCAGTACTTC	CASTLEQGGSYEQYF
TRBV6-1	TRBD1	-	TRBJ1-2	TGTGCCAGCAGTGAAGCCATGTCAGGGGGCTTGAACTATGGCTACACCTTC	CASSEAMSGGLNYGYTF
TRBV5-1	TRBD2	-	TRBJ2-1	TGCGCCAGCACCCTTAGCGGGAGCGCCTACAATGAGCAGTTCTTC	CASTLSGSAYNEQFF
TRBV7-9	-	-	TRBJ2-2	TGTGCCAGCAGCTTAGACTTTATCGGGGAGCTGTTTTTT	CASSLDFIGELFF
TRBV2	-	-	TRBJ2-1	TGTGCCAGCACGGACTACTACAATGAGCAGTTCTTC	CASTDYYNEQFF
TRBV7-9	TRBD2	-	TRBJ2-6	TGTGCCAGCAGCCTTGGACTAGCGGGGGGAGGGGCCAACGTCCTGACTTTC	CASSLGLAGGGANVLTF
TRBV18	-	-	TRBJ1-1	TGTGCCAGCTCACCACAGGGCAGGGAGGACACTGAAGCTTTCTTT	CASSPQGREDTEAFF
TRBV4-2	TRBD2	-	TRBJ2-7	TGTGCCAGCAGCCCAAGGGGACTAGATCTGTACTTC	CASSPRGLDLYF
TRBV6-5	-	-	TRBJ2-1	TGTGCCAGCAGTTACTACAGGGACAATGAGCAGTTCTTC	CASSYYRDNEQFF
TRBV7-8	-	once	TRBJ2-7	TGTGCCAGCAGCTTAGGGCAGGGCGGAACCTACGAGCAGTACTTC	CASSLGQGGTYEQYF
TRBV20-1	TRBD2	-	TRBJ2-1	TGCAGTGCTAGTGGTGGGGGGAGGGATGAGCAGTTCTTC	CSASGGGRDEQFF
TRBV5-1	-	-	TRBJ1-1	TGCGCCAGCAGCTTGGTTTCGGGGGACACTGAAGCTTTCTTT	CASSLVSGDTEAFF
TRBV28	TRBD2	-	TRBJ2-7	TGTGCCAGCAGTTCCCCCGGGACTAGCGGGAGAACCGAGCAGTACTTC	CASSSPGTSGRTEQYF
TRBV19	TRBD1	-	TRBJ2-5	TGTGCCAGTAGCCCGGGACAGGGCGTAAAGACCCAGTACTTC	CASSPGQGVKTQYF
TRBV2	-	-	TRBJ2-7	TGTGCCAGCAAATTACAGATCTACGAGCAGTACTTC	CASKLQIYEQYF
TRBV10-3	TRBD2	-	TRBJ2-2	TGTGCCATCAGGGGGACTAGCGGTGGCACCGGGGAGCTGTTTTTT	CAIRGTSGGTGELFF
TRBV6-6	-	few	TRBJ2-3	TGTGCCAGCAGCCACCTACAGGGAGATACAGATACGCAGTATTTT	CASSHLQGDTDTQYF
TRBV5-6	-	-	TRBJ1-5	TGTGCCAGCAGCTTACCGGGAAATCAGCCCCAGCATTTT	CASSLPGNQPQHF
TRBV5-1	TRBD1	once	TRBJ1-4	TGCGCCAGCAGCTTGGTGGGACAGGGGGCTCAGGATGAAAAACTGTTTTTT	CASSLVGQGAQDEKLFF
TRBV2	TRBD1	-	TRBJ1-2	TGTGCCAGCAGTGGAGTCCCGGGACAGGGTCCCACCTTC	CASSGVPGQGPTF
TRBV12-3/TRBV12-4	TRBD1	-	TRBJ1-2	TGTGCCAGCAGCAGACAGGGACCGGGCACCTTC	CASSRQGPGTF
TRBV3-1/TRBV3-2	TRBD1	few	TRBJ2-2	TGTGCCAGCAGCCAAGATCAGGGGGCGGCCGGGGAGCTGTTTTTT	CASSQDQGAAGELFF
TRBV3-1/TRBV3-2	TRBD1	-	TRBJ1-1	TGTGCCAGCACCCCTGCCCGGGACAGGCAAAACACTGAAGCTTTCTTT	CASTPARDRQNTEAFF
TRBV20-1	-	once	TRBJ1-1	TGCAGTGCCCTTCGGAACACTGAAGCTTTCTTT	CSALRNTEAFF
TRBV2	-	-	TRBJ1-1	TGTGCCAGCCAGAGGAAAGCAATGAACACTGAAGCTTTCTTT	CASQRKAMNTEAFF
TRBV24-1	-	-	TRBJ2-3	TGTGCCACCAGTTTGGGCGGGCTCCGCACAGATACGCAGTATTTT	CATSLGGLRTDTQYF
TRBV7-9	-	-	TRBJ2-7	TGTGCCAGCAGCTTGGACAGTTCCTACGAGCAGTACTTC	CASSLDSSYEQYF
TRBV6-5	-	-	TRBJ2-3	TGTGCCAGCAGTTACCGACTAGAGGGAAGCACAGATACGCAGTATTTT	CASSYRLEGSTDTQYF
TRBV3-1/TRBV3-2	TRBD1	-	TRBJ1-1	TGTGCCAGCACCAACACAGGGGTTGGGACTGAAGCTTTCTTT	CASTNTGVGTEAFF
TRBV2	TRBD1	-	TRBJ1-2	TGTGCTACCCCTACAACAGGGGGCCTGAACTATGGCTACACCTTC	CATPTTGGLNYGYTF
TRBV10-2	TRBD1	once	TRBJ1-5	TGCGCCAGCAGTGAGGGCGAACAGGGGGGGTGGCAGCCCCAGCATTTT	CASSEGEQGGWQPQHF
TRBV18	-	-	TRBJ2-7	TGTGCCAGCTCACTCTCTACAGGGAGCTGGGGCTACGAGCAGTACTTC	CASSLSTGSWGYEQYF
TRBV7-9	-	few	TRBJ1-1	TGTGCCAGCAGCTTAGATACCAGGGTGAACACTGAAGCTTTCTTT	CASSLDTRVNTEAFF
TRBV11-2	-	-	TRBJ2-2	TGTGCCAGCAGCCCCCGGGGAAGCGCGGCCGGGGAGCTGTTTTTT	CASSPRGSAAGELFF
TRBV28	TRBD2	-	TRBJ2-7	TGTGCCAGCAGTGTCGCATCGGGACTAGCGGGAGCCCAGCAGTACTTC	CASSVASGLAGAQQYF
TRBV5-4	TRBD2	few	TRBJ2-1	TGTGCCAGCAGCTTGTATGGGACTAGCAAGAATGAGCAGTTCTTC	CASSLYGTSKNEQFF
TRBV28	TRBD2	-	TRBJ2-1	TGTGCCAGCAGTCTATCTAGCGGAATAAACAATGAGCAGTTCTTC	CASSLSSGINNEQFF
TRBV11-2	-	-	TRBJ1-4	TGTGCCAGCAGCTTAGGTGTGGCAGGGCAGCTGTTTTTT	CASSLGVAGQLFF
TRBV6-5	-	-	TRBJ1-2	TGTGCCAGCAGGGGCTACAGGATAGCTAACTATGGCTACACCTTC	CASRGYRIANYGYTF
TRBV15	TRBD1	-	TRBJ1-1	TGTGCCACCAGCGTGGACAGGGGGTTGAACACTGAAGCTTTCTTT	CATSVDRGLNTEAFF
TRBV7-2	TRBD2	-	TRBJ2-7	TGTGCCAGCAGCTCTACTAGCGGGGCCGTCGCCGAGCAGTACTTC	CASSSTSGAVAEQYF